These T cell receptor beta chains were read from a single sample in a study of T-cell memory formation after mild COVID-19. TCRdb reprocessed the 5' RACE reads via MiXCR and lists one record per CDR3 protein. The table lists about 620,000 distinct CDR3 sequences, more than 15% of them singletons, with more than 10% in the top ten. The sample consisted of PBMCs or a T cell subset sorted from them (not recorded which). The receptors shown here come from an adult woman who had mild COVID-19 (a few samples of this study predate the infection). Cell type and time point are not known. CDR3s include the opening cysteine and the closing phenylalanine or tryptophan. The order of the fields is CDR3 DNA, CDR3 protein, D gene, V gene, clone size, J gene. A D gene is named only where the DNA matches it firmly. Expanded clones get a size class; other rows say once, few or many, or leave the size out.

cdr3_nt: TGCGCCAGCAGCTTCCAAGACAGGGTTGGCGAGCAGTACTTC
cdr3_aa: CASSFQDRVGEQYF
d_call: TRBD1
v_call: TRBV5-1
clone_size: many
j_call: TRBJ2-7

cdr3_nt: TGCAGTGCTAGAGCCCAACAGGGGGGTGACTACAATGAGCAGTTCTTC
cdr3_aa: CSARAQQGGDYNEQFF
d_call: TRBD1
v_call: TRBV20-1
clone_size: many
j_call: TRBJ2-1

cdr3_nt: TGTGCCAGCAGAAACAGGAATCCGACCGGGGAGCTGTTTTTT
cdr3_aa: CASRNRNPTGELFF
d_call: NA
v_call: TRBV7-6
clone_size: NA
j_call: TRBJ2-2

cdr3_nt: TGCGCCAGCAGCCCGTCATCGGATACGCAGTATTTT
cdr3_aa: CASSPSSDTQYF
d_call: NA
v_call: TRBV5-1
clone_size: many
j_call: TRBJ2-3

cdr3_nt: TGCGCCATCAAGATCTTCTACGAGCAGTACTTC
cdr3_aa: CAIKIFYEQYF
d_call: NA
v_call: TRBV5-1
clone_size: few
j_call: TRBJ2-7

cdr3_nt: TGTGCCACCAGTGATTTTCCAGTCCAGAGCAATCAGCCCCAGCATTTT
cdr3_aa: CATSDFPVQSNQPQHF
d_call: NA
v_call: TRBV24-1
clone_size: NA
j_call: TRBJ1-5

cdr3_nt: TGTGCCAGCAGCCCGCGGCCCTCGATAGCTAACTATGGCTACACCTTC
cdr3_aa: CASSPRPSIANYGYTF
d_call: NA
v_call: TRBV5-4
clone_size: once
j_call: TRBJ1-2

cdr3_nt: TGTGCCAGCAGCCTGGGACATGGCAATCAGCCCCAGCATTTT
cdr3_aa: CASSLGHGNQPQHF
d_call: NA
v_call: TRBV7-2
clone_size: NA
j_call: TRBJ1-5

cdr3_nt: TGTGCCAGCAGCTTGGACCCTTACACTGAAGCTTTCTTT
cdr3_aa: CASSLDPYTEAFF
d_call: NA
v_call: TRBV5-6
clone_size: NA
j_call: TRBJ1-1

cdr3_nt: TGCGCCAGCAGCTCCGTGCAGGGGGCGCGTGGCTATGGCTACACCTTC
cdr3_aa: CASSSVQGARGYGYTF
d_call: TRBD1
v_call: TRBV5-1
clone_size: few
j_call: TRBJ1-2

cdr3_nt: TGTGCCAGCAGTTTAAATTACAGGGTTGGTGGCTACACCTTC
cdr3_aa: CASSLNYRVGGYTF
d_call: NA
v_call: TRBV12-3/TRBV12-4
clone_size: few
j_call: TRBJ1-2